The present entry profiles one TCR beta chain with its context. This specimen belongs to a study of Tregs in tolerant kidney transplant recipients. CDR3 size: 14 residues. Germline-derived CDR1 and CDR2 are SNHLY and FYNNEI. The J segment lost 1 base and the V segment lost 4 bases, leaving 1 base of the junction unmatched. TCRdb's table, derived via immunoSEQ multiplex PCR, lists solely in-frame clones and lacks some. Of roughly 250,000 clones in the sample, about 80% were seen once. Sequenced input: CD4+ T cells from blood. The chain couples TRBV2 to TRBJ2-1, with 7 positions matching TRBD2. The source is a human donor in good health. DNA of the CDR3: TGTGCCAGCAGTGCACTAGCGTCCTACAATGAGCAGTTCTTC. Translation: CASSALASYNEQFF.